The 12 T cell receptor beta chains below come from one sample, sequenced in a study of blood T cell repertoires in COVID-19. Clones were read by immunoSEQ multiplex PCR, and TCRdb kept only the in-frame ones, dropping some. The sample holds about 300,000 clones, about 85% seen once. Sequences were obtained from PBMCs or T cells enriched from blood (not recorded which). The receptors come from a woman between 25 and 40 years old who had recovered from COVID-19.

The chain links TRBV7-2 to TRBJ1-2, with D perhaps matching TRBD1 (5 bases). Trimming left V 4 bases short and J 8 bases short, with 11 bases between. This CDR3 comprises 12 residues. Germline V gives CDR1 SGHTA, CDR2 FQGNSA. The CDR3: CASSSMRGGYTF. DNA of the CDR3: TGTGCCAGCAGCTCTATGCGGGGGGGCTACACCTTC.

This clone showed up just a few times. The rearrangement uses TRBV19 and TRBJ1-4; 10 nucleotides match TRBD1. V trimming: 5 bases; J trimming: 6 bases; junction bases outside the gene matches: 6. The length of the CDR3 is 15 residues. In germline, CDR1 is LNHDA, CDR2 SQIVND (reference sequence). CDR3 sequence reads: CASSPDRGRDEKLFF. CDR3 coding DNA: TGTGCCAGTAGTCCCGACAGGGGGCGCGATGAAAAACTGTTTTTT.

The rearrangement links TRBV7-3 to TRBJ2-3; possibly TRBD2 for D (7 bases). Trimming shortened V by 1 base and J by 6 bases, and 11 bases separated the two germline ends. This CDR3 comprises 14 residues. The germline V gene encodes CDR1 SGHTA and CDR2 FQGTGA. The CDR3: CASSLKGGLDTQYF. The CDR3 nucleotides read TGTGCCAGCAGCTTAAAGGGGGGGCTGGATACGCAGTATTTT.

The chain recombines TRBV3-1 (or the pseudogene TRBV3-2) with TRBJ1-2; D is unclear. The germline CDR1 and CDR2 sequences are LGHDT and YNNKEL (reference sequence). The CDR3 consists of 15 residues. V was clipped by 1 base and J by 4 bases, with 13 bases between them. CDR3 sequence reads: CASSQGEGAGYGYTF. The DNA of the CDR3 is TGTGCCAGCAGCCAAGGTGAGGGCGCTGGCTATGGCTACACCTTC.

The rearrangement links TRBV7-9 to TRBJ1-2; possible D gene TRBD1, 5 bases. The germline V gene encodes CDR1 SEHNR and CDR2 FQNEAQ (reference sequence). V lost 4 bases and J lost 4, with 10 bases in between. The CDR3 sequence is 13 residues long. CDR3 DNA sequence: TGTGCCAGCAGCTCCTGGGGGGGCTATGGCTACACCTTC. Protein product: CASSSWGGYGYTF.

The CDR3 sequence is CASSSGTANSPLHF. The CDR3 nucleotides are TGTGCCAGCTCATCCGGGACAGCGAATTCACCCCTCCACTTT. V gene TRBV18 combines with J gene TRBJ1-6; 7 bases align to TRBD1. V lost 5 bases and J lost 7; bases outside the gene matches: 5. Germline CDR1 and CDR2: KGHSH and LQKENI. CDR3 length equals 14 residues. Filled out from reference TRBV18 and TRBJ1-6, the complete variable domain reads NAGVMQNPRHLVRRRGQEARLRCSPMKGHSHVYWYRQLPEEGLKFMVYLQKENIIDESGMPKERFSAEFPKEGPSILRIQQVVRGDSAAYFCASSSGTANSPLHFGNGTRLTVT.

The chain recombines TRBV5-1 with TRBJ1-2; 10 positions match TRBD1. J gave up 4 bases and V 7 bases, and 19 bases lay outside the gene matches. CDR3 length equals 18 residues. Per germline, CDR1 SGHRS and CDR2 YFSETQ. Here the CDR3 DNA reads TGCGCCAGCGGTCGGGGACAGGGGCTGGCCTTCAGAGGCTATGGCTACACCTTC. This codes for CASGRGQGLAFRGYGYTF.

DNA of the CDR3: TGCGCCAGCAGCTTTACAGGTCGGGCAGATACGCAGTATTTT. It encodes CASSFTGRADTQYF. The chain uses TRBV5-1 and TRBJ2-3; possible D gene TRBD1, 5 bases. Per the germline V gene, CDR1 is SGHRS and CDR2 is YFSETQ. V lost 2 bases, J lost 4 bases, and 11 bases lay in between. The CDR3 sequence is 14 residues long.

The chain employs TRBV2 and TRBJ1-1; D is perhaps TRBD1 (6 bases). Deletions cut 2 bases from V and 4 bases from J, with 17 bases between. CDR1 and CDR2 from the germline V gene are SNHLY and FYNNEI. There are 16 residues in the CDR3. The CDR3, as DNA: TGTGCCAGCAGTGAACGGTGGGGGACAACTCGCACTGAAGCTTTCTTT. Translating gives CASSERWGTTRTEAFF.

This clone has only one observation. The rearrangement uses TRBV30 and TRBJ2-3, with 11 bases lining up with TRBD1. Germline values: CDR1 GTSNPN, CDR2 SVGIG (reference sequence). Unmatched junction bases numbered 7, after V lost 2 bases and J lost 6 bases. CDR3 length equals 15 residues. The CDR3, as DNA: TGTGCCTGGAGTAGGGGACAGGGGGAGTTTGATACGCAGTATTTT. Its protein product is CAWSRGQGEFDTQYF.

Notes on this clone: This may stem from a read error, because a much larger clone lies one nucleotide away. The rearrangement uses TRBV28 and TRBJ1-6, with unresolved D. Germline V CDR1 and CDR2: MDHEN, SYDVKM. This CDR3 contains 13 residues. Between the trimmed V and J ends, which lost 5 bases and 5 bases, there was a span of 7 bases. The CDR3 bases are TGTGCCAGCAGTCCCGGGGATAATTCACCCCTCCACTTT. Protein sequence: CASSPGDNSPLHF.

This clone came up a few times. The chain combines TRBV3-1 (or the pseudogene TRBV3-2) with TRBJ1-2; D is unclear. V was cut by 0 bases and J by 8 bases, with 7 bases left in between. Per germline, CDR1 LGHDT and CDR2 YNNKEL (reference sequence). The CDR3 length is 12 residues. As DNA, the CDR3 is TGTGCCAGCAGCCAAGATGCAGGCGGCTACACCTTC. Its translation is CASSQDAGGYTF.